The sequence of this T cell receptor (beta chain) was determined in a study of CD8 T cells in ankylosing spondylitis. Whole-study results and caveats: Earlier reports found some motif variants in synovial fluid and blood in reactive arthritis. A motif of 7 to 9 highly homologous TCR beta variants was seen as apparently characteristic of ankylosing spondylitis blood.

Preparation of TCR beta libraries was done by quantitative 5'-RACE with molecular barcodes. TCRdb processed the 5' RACE reads anew with MiXCR; each CDR3 protein has one entry. The data show roughly 180,000 distinct CDR3 sequences, more than 9% seen once. This clonotype was detected a few times. Its specificity is not known. CDR1 and CDR2 from the germline V gene are MNHNS and SASEGT. Trimming removed 6 bases from V and 1 base from J, with 22 bases in between. This CDR3 comprises 17 residues. The TCR sequence derives from a male donor with ankylosing spondylitis or in good health (not recorded which). The chain combines TRBV6-1 with TRBJ2-7; tentatively, D is TRBD2 (6 bases). The source material was blood, either unsorted or a sorted T cell fraction (not recorded which). CDR3 in DNA: TGTGCCAGCAGACGGCGAGGAGGGTCGGGCAAGTCCTACGAGCAGTACTTC. This codes for CASRRRGGSGKSYEQYF.